This T cell receptor (beta chain) was documented in a study of T cell changes during pregnancy in multiple sclerosis. The repertoire was sequenced with immunoSEQ multiplex PCR; TCRdb's copy has only in-frame clones and lacks some. The sample comprises over 80,000 clones, around nine tenths of which are singletons, and roughly 0.77% rests with the top ten. Per the germline V gene, CDR1 is MGHRA and CDR2 is YSYEKL. The CDR3 consists of 15 residues. V lost 1 base, J lost 2 bases, and 3 bases stayed unmatched. This TCR came from a female donor in good health, enrolled as a control in a pregnancy study. Sequences were derived from peripheral blood, sampled in the second trimester of pregnancy. This chain joins TRBV4-1 and TRBJ2-7, with 9 bases that match TRBD1. The CDR3 loop is CASSQGTGATYEQYF. The CDR3, as DNA: TGCGCCAGCAGCCAAGGGACAGGGGCCACCTACGAGCAGTACTTC.